Below are 22 T cell receptor beta chains sequenced from a single sample in a study of blood T cell repertoires in COVID-19. Some clones are missing from TCRdb's copy, which holds only in-frame ones; the method was immunoSEQ multiplex PCR. The sample includes almost 250,000 clones, around 87% of them seen just once. The sequenced material came from PBMCs or T cells enriched from blood (not recorded which). All receptors derive from a woman aged 45-59 years who had recovered from COVID-19.

This clone was observed a few times. The chain employs TRBV29-1 and TRBJ1-2; the D gene is possibly TRBD1 (6 bases). Trimming took 0 bases from V and 4 from J, leaving 24 bases between them. This CDR3 comprises 18 residues. CDR1 and CDR2 (germline): SQVTM, ANQGSEA. CDR3 sequence reads: CSVEDPDSGALIRYGYTF. DNA for the CDR3: TGCAGCGTTGAAGATCCCGACTCAGGGGCGCTTATCCGCTATGGCTACACCTTC.

The chain employs TRBV19 and TRBJ2-7; TRBD1 matches at 8 bases. The V segment lost 3 bases and the J segment 2 bases; nucleotides outside the gene matches: 0. Germline CDR1 is LNHDA and CDR2 is SQIVND (reference sequence). The CDR3 length is 13 residues. The CDR3 spells CASSMGQAYEQYF. The CDR3 DNA reads TGTGCCAGTAGTATGGGACAGGCCTACGAGCAGTACTTC.

This clone occurred a few times. V gene TRBV29-1 combines with J gene TRBJ1-2; D is unresolved. The V gene lost 7 bases and the J gene lost 7 bases, with 16 bases spanning the gap. Per the germline V gene, CDR1 is SQVTM and CDR2 is ANQGSEA. The CDR3 length is 12 residues. CDR3: CSASSMRSGYTF. The CDR3, as DNA: TGCAGCGCCTCGAGTATGAGGAGTGGCTACACCTTC.

The chain combines TRBV5-1 with TRBJ1-2; D is uncertain. The CDR3 extends over 14 amino acids. V gave up 0 bases and J gave up 8 bases, with 14 bases separating them. CDR1 and CDR2 from the germline V gene are SGHRS and YFSETQ. The CDR3 nucleotides read TGCGCCAGCAGCTTGGAGAGGGAGATTGCGGGCTACACCTTC. Residues: CASSLEREIAGYTF. Variable domain in full (rest from reference TRBV5-1 and TRBJ1-2): KAGVTQTPRYLIKTRGQQVTLSCSPISGHRSVSWYQQTPGQGLQFLFEYFSETQRNKGNFPGRFSGRQFSNSRSEMNVSTLELGDSALYLCASSLEREIAGYTFGSGTRLTVV.

Here the CDR3 reads CASSYSSFLIRETQYF. Here the CDR3 DNA reads TGTGCCAGCAGTTACTCGAGCTTCCTGATAAGAGAGACCCAGTACTTC. The V gene is TRBV6-2 or TRBV6-3, the J gene TRBJ2-5, with D hard to call. The germline V gene encodes CDR1 MNHEY and CDR2 SVGEGT. The CDR3 is 16 residues long. The V and J ends lost 0 bases and 4 bases respectively, with 15 bases between them.

This chain connects TRBV7-2 to TRBJ2-3; TRBD2 matches at 9 bases. V was pared by 6 bases and J by 2 bases, with 6 bases of the junction left unmatched. The CDR3 has 15 residues. Germline values: CDR1 SGHTA, CDR2 FQGNSA. DNA of the CDR3: TGTGCCAGCAGGGGTAGCGGGAGACCCACAGATACGCAGTATTTT. Its protein is CASRGSGRPTDTQYF.

The chain recombines TRBV15 with TRBJ1-2; 7 nucleotides agree with TRBD1. V lost 0 bases and J lost 2; bases outside the gene matches: 9. The CDR3 consists of 17 residues. The V gene's germline CDR1 is LNHNV and CDR2 YYDKDF (reference sequence). DNA of the CDR3: TGTGCCACCAGCAGAGATGGGGTCGGACAGGCGAACTATGGCTACACCTTC. Translation gives CATSRDGVGQANYGYTF.

This CDR3 is CASSQNGGQGADTGELFF. The CDR3 DNA reads TGTGCCAGCAGCCAAAACGGGGGACAGGGGGCCGACACCGGGGAGCTGTTTTTT. V gene TRBV5-6 combines with J gene TRBJ2-2, with 12 bases aligning to TRBD1. The CDR3 sequence is 18 residues long. Germline lookup yields CDR1 SGHDT and CDR2 YYEEEE. V lost 4 bases to trimming and J lost 3 bases; unmatched junction nucleotides: 10.

In nucleotides, the CDR3 is TGTGCCAGCAGCTCGGGACTAGCTTACGAGCAGTACTTC. Protein product: CASSSGLAYEQYF. This sequence joins TRBV7-2 and TRBJ2-7; 9 bases agree with TRBD2. V dropped 4 bases and J dropped 4; count of bases not matched to a gene: 2. Germline V gene sequence: CDR1 SGHTA, CDR2 FQGNSA. The CDR3 runs to 13 residues.

This chain uses TRBV5-1 with TRBJ2-5; tentatively, D is TRBD1 (5 bases). Germline V CDR1 and CDR2: SGHRS, YFSETQ. This CDR3 spans 13 amino acids. Trimming cost V 7 bases and J 1 base, with 11 bases left between them. The CDR3 sequence is CASRDSVQETQYF. The CDR3 nucleotides read TGCGCCAGCCGAGACAGCGTCCAAGAGACCCAGTACTTC.

This chain links TRBV11-1 with TRBJ2-1; 8 bases agree with TRBD2. Germline V gives CDR1 SGHAT, CDR2 FQDESV (reference sequence). Unmatched junction bases numbered 5, after V lost 4 bases and J lost 6 bases. This CDR3 has 14 amino acids. Written as DNA, the CDR3 is TGTGCCAGCAGCTCAACCGGGACTAGCAATGAGCAGTTCTTC. It is translated as CASSSTGTSNEQFF.

This rearrangement joins TRBV7-8 to TRBJ2-7; TRBD1 agrees at 7 bases. CDR3 length: 17 amino acids. In germline, CDR1 is SGHVS, CDR2 FQNEAQ. The ends lost 2 bases at V and 0 bases at J; junction bases unmatched: 10. The CDR3 reads CASSLSLGTASSYEQYF. In DNA, the CDR3 is TGTGCCAGCAGCTTAAGTCTCGGGACAGCTAGCTCCTACGAGCAGTACTTC. The whole variable domain, filled in from reference TRBV7-8 and TRBJ2-7, reads GAGVSQSPRYKVAKRGQDVALRCDPISGHVSLFWYQQALGQGPEFLTYFQNEAQLDKSGLPSDRFFAERPEGSVSTLKIQRTQQEDSAVYLCASSLSLGTASSYEQYFGPGTRLTVT.

J is TRBJ2-4 and V is TRBV4-1; 9 nucleotides align to TRBD2. V was pared by 1 base and J by 8 bases, with 6 bases of the junction left unmatched. The CDR3 covers 15 residues. Germline CDR1 is MGHRA and CDR2 is YSYEKL. This chain's CDR3 is CASSQASGRFDIQYF. CDR3 DNA sequence: TGCGCCAGCAGCCAAGCGAGCGGGAGGTTTGACATTCAGTACTTC.

The chain couples TRBV20-1 to TRBJ2-1, with 11 bases that match TRBD2. Germline V gene data show CDR1 as DFQATT and CDR2 as SNEGSKA (reference sequence). V lost 3 bases and J lost 7; bases outside the gene matches: 5. The length of the CDR3 is 14 residues. The CDR3 DNA reads as TGCAGTGCTAGTCCACTAGCGGGAGATAATGAGCAGTTCTTC. It translates to CSASPLAGDNEQFF.

The CDR3 region is CASSVGQGQETQYF. The CDR3 nucleotides are TGCGCCAGCAGCGTGGGACAGGGCCAAGAGACCCAGTACTTC. The chain recombines TRBV5-1 with TRBJ2-5; 9 bases are shared with TRBD1. V was pared by 4 bases and J by 1 base, with 2 bases of the junction left unmatched. CDR1 is SGHRS and CDR2 is YFSETQ in the germline V gene. This CDR3 spans 14 amino acids.

This clone was seen only once. The rearrangement links TRBV7-9 to TRBJ1-1; no reliable D call. V lost 4 bases to trimming and J lost 11 bases, with 8 bases between them. Per the germline V gene, CDR1 is SEHNR and CDR2 is FQNEAQ (reference sequence). The CDR3 extends over 10 amino acids. CDR3 sequence reads: CASSSSRAFF. DNA of the CDR3: TGTGCCAGCAGCTCGTCCAGGGCTTTCTTT. The whole variable domain, remainder taken from reference TRBV7-9 and TRBJ1-1, is DTGVSQNPRHKITKRGQNVTFRCDPISEHNRLYWYRQTLGQGPEFLTYFQNEAQLEKSRLLSDRFSAERPKGSFSTLEIQRTEQGDSAMYLCASSSSRAFFGQGTRLTVV.

This chain joins TRBV18 and TRBJ2-7, with 9 bases identical to TRBD1. The V gene end was trimmed by 3 bases and the J gene end by 2 bases; junction bases not matched to a gene: 8. Germline V gene sequence: CDR1 KGHSH, CDR2 LQKENI. The CDR3 has 16 residues. The DNA for the CDR3 is TGTGCCAGCTCACCTACAACCGGGACAGGGACCTACGAGCAGTACTTC. Translation gives CASSPTTGTGTYEQYF.

This chain links TRBV14 with TRBJ1-6; perhaps TRBD1 as D (6 bases). The CDR3 contains 16 residues. V was shortened by 2 bases and J by 9 bases, with 17 bases between the two germline ends. CDR1 SGHDN and CDR2 FVKESK come from the germline V gene. CDR3 residues: CASSQLQGRTSSPLHF. The CDR3 DNA reads as TGTGCCAGCAGCCAACTACAGGGAAGAACTTCTTCACCCCTCCACTTT.

This sequence joins TRBV18 and TRBJ2-7, with D perhaps matching TRBD1 (8 bases). The CDR3 length is 15 residues. Germline values: CDR1 KGHSH, CDR2 LQKENI. V shed 2 bases and J shed 3 bases, with 14 bases lying between them. In DNA, the CDR3 is TGTGCCAGCTCACCATATACAGGGGGGGGCTACGAGCAGTACTTC. This encodes CASSPYTGGGYEQYF.

The chain employs TRBV27 and TRBJ1-2; 10 bases match TRBD1. Unmatched junction bases numbered 4, after V lost 2 bases and J lost 7 bases. CDR1 and CDR2 (germline): MNHEY, SMNVEV (reference sequence). This CDR3 comprises 14 residues. This CDR3 is CASSLGQGVVGYTF. DNA for the CDR3: TGTGCCAGCAGTTTAGGACAGGGGGTGGTTGGCTACACCTTC.

The chain is built from TRBV28 and TRBJ1-4; 7 nucleotides match TRBD1. The germline CDR1 and CDR2 sequences are MDHEN and SYDVKM. V trimming: 4 bases; J trimming: 4 bases; junction bases outside the gene matches: 6. There are 15 residues in the CDR3. This CDR3 is CASSSWTGLNEKLFF. In DNA form, the CDR3 reads TGTGCCAGCAGTTCTTGGACAGGCCTTAATGAAAAACTGTTTTTT.

This chain uses TRBV18 with TRBJ2-3, with 8 bases fitting TRBD1. The trim removed 3 bases at V and 3 bases at J, leaving 14 bases unmatched. The CDR3 loop spans 18 amino acids. Germline values: CDR1 KGHSH, CDR2 LQKENI. CDR3 amino acids: CASSPLQSGQGGTDTQYF. In DNA, the CDR3 is TGTGCCAGCTCACCTTTACAATCCGGACAGGGTGGAACAGATACGCAGTATTTT.